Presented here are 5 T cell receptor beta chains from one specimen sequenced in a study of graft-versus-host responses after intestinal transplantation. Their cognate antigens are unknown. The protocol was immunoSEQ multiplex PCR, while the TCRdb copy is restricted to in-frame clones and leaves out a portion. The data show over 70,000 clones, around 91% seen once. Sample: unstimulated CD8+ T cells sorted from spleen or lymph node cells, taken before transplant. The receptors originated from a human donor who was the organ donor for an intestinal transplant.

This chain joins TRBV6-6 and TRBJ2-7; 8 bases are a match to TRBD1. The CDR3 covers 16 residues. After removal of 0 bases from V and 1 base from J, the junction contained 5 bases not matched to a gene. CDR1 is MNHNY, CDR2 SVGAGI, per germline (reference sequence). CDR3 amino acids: CASSYSEDRDSYEQYV. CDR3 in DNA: TGTGCCAGCAGTTACTCGGAGGACAGGGATTCCTACGAGCAGTACGTC.

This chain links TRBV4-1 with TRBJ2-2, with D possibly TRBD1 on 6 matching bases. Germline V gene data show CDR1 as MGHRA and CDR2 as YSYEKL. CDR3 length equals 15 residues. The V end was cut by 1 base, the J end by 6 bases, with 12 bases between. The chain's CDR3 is CASSQGTGLAGELFF. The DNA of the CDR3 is TGCGCCAGCAGCCAAGGAACAGGGCTGGCCGGGGAGCTGTTTTTT.

This CDR3 reads CASSELAGGTGELFF. CDR3 nucleotides: TGTGCCAGCAGTGAACTAGCGGGGGGCACCGGGGAGCTGTTTTTT. The V gene is TRBV6-4, the J gene TRBJ2-2; 12 nucleotides agree with TRBD2. The length of the CDR3 is 15 residues. The junction had 0 bases not matched to a gene; V was cut back by 3 bases and J by 4 bases. Looked up from germline, CDR1 is MRHNA and CDR2 is SNTAGT.

CDR3 sequence reads: CASSSNQEAFF. CDR3 DNA sequence: TGTGCCAGCAGCTCGAATCAGGAAGCTTTCTTT. The rearrangement uses TRBV13 and TRBJ1-1; D is uncertain. V lost 4 bases and J lost 8, with 8 bases in between. The CDR3 is made up of 11 amino acids. CDR1 PRHDT and CDR2 FYEKMQ come from the germline V gene (reference sequence).

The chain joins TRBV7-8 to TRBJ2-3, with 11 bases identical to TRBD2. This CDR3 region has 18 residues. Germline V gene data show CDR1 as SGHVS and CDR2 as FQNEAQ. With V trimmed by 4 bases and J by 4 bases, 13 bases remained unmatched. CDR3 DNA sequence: TGTGCCAGCAGCTCACCTAGCGGGGGGCCATCCGGCCCAGATACGCAGTATTTT. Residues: CASSSPSGGPSGPDTQYF. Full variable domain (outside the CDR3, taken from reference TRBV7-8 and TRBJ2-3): GAGVSQSPRYKVAKRGQDVALRCDPISGHVSLFWYQQALGQGPEFLTYFQNEAQLDKSGLPSDRFFAERPEGSVSTLKIQRTQQEDSAVYLCASSSPSGGPSGPDTQYFGPGTRLTVL.